These 8 T cell receptor beta chains came from one sample sequenced in a study of cytomegalovirus exposure and HLA in healthy donors. PCR primers comprised 60 Vbeta and 13 Jbeta primers. The protocol was immunoSEQ multiplex PCR, while the TCRdb copy is restricted to in-frame clones and leaves out a portion. Of approximately 160,000 clones detected, just over 75% appear once; the ten largest clones hold roughly 1.4%. Sequenced material: PBMCs. The receptor source for this set is a woman younger than 45 in good health and CMV-seropositive.

The rearrangement joins TRBV7-7 to TRBJ2-2; maybe TRBD1 (7 bases). Deletions cut 4 bases from V and 4 bases from J, with 16 bases between. Germline V lookup: CDR1 SSHAT, CDR2 FNYEAQ (reference sequence). CDR3 length: 16 amino acids. The CDR3 DNA reads as TGTGCCAGCAGCTACGCCGTGCAGGGGGGCACCGGGGAGCTGTTTTTT. It encodes CASSYAVQGGTGELFF.

This clone was observed once. The V and J genes are TRBV28 and TRBJ1-2; the D gene is possibly TRBD1 (6 bases). CDR3 size: 15 residues. The V gene lost 4 bases and the J gene lost 5 bases, with 17 bases spanning the gap. CDR1 MDHEN and CDR2 SYDVKM come from the germline V gene. The CDR3 region is CASSSAFQDSYGYTF. In DNA form, the CDR3 reads TGTGCCAGCAGTTCCGCCTTCCAGGACAGTTATGGCTACACCTTC.

This chain links TRBV27 with TRBJ2-7; D might be TRBD1 (6 bases). Trimming pared 5 bases from V and 0 bases from J, leaving 14 bases between. Germline V CDR1 and CDR2: MNHEY, SMNVEV (reference sequence). The CDR3 loop spans 15 amino acids. CDR3 region: CASSLLGQSSYEQYF. CDR3 DNA sequence: TGTGCCAGCAGTCTCCTCGGACAGAGCTCCTACGAGCAGTACTTC.

CDR3 nucleotide sequence: TGTGCCAGCAGCTTAGCTGGACAGATAAAAGAGACCCAGTACTTC. Translation gives CASSLAGQIKETQYF. The rearrangement links TRBV7-2 to TRBJ2-5, with D perhaps matching TRBD1 (6 bases). V lost 0 bases and J lost 3, with 11 bases in between. The CDR3 runs 15 residues. CDR1 is SGHTA, CDR2 FQGNSA, per germline.

This chain connects TRBV14 to TRBJ2-5, with TRBD1 matching over 8 bases. V shed 3 bases and J 7 bases; nucleotides not matched to a gene: 4. CDR3 length equals 13 residues. Germline V gene lookup returns CDR1 SGHDN and CDR2 FVKESK. DNA for the CDR3: TGTGCCAGCAGCCAGGACAGGGAAGGGACCCAGTACTTC. Its translation is CASSQDREGTQYF.

J is TRBJ2-3 and V is TRBV4-3; TRBD1 matches at 8 bases. The J segment lost 4 bases and the V segment lost 1 base, leaving 7 bases of the junction unmatched. CDR1 is LGHNA, CDR2 YSLEER, per germline. The CDR3 totals 16 residues. CDR3 DNA sequence: TGCGCCAGCAGCCAAGTGTCAGGGGGCAGCGCAGATACGCAGTATTTT. As protein: CASSQVSGGSADTQYF.

Here the CDR3 DNA reads TGTGCCAGTAGAAGGGACTATTGGGGAGAGCAGTACTTC. Protein product: CASRRDYWGEQYF. The chain combines TRBV19 with TRBJ2-7; 7 bases align to TRBD2. Trimming took 6 bases from V and 7 from J; bases not matched to a gene: 9. This CDR3 is built from 13 residues. Germline V gene lookup returns CDR1 LNHDA and CDR2 SQIVND (reference sequence).

This chain connects TRBV10-3 to TRBJ2-2; D gene unclear. The V gene's germline CDR1 is ENHRY and CDR2 SYGVKD. This CDR3 is 15 amino acids long. Trimming shortened V by 3 bases and J by 1 base, and 9 bases separated the two germline ends. The CDR3 DNA is TGTGCCATCAGTGACCAGACATTGAACACCGGGGAGCTGTTTTTT. This gives the protein CAISDQTLNTGELFF.